The clone carrying this TCR beta chain appeared once. CDR1 and CDR2 from the germline V gene are MNHEY and SVGEGT. CDR3 length: 17 residues. With V trimmed by 5 bases and J by 0 bases, 7 bases remained unmatched. These data come from a study of blood T cell repertoires in COVID-19. Study context: Acute-phase and convalescent COVID-19 samples originated in the United States, Italy and Spain. Sources were T cells, B-cell-depleted T cells, or PBMCs; the material itself was cDNA or gDNA.

In the original analysis: Using reference gene primer amplification, nucleated cell counts were estimated. Data came from immunoSEQ multiplex PCR; TCRdb stores just in-frame clones and leaves some out. V, J and clone size were drawn from that table, and D and trimming were deduced from the DNA. The repertoire holds roughly 80,000 clones, with around 86% as singletons. This sequence joins TRBV6-2 or TRBV6-3 and TRBJ2-2; 9 bases are shared with TRBD2. The specimen was peripheral blood. The TCR sequence derives from a human donor in a cohort sampled during active COVID-19. CDR3 loop: CASSPPSGRPNTGELFF. For the CDR3, the DNA is TGTGCCAGCAGTCCACCAAGCGGGAGGCCGAACACCGGGGAGCTGTTTTTT.